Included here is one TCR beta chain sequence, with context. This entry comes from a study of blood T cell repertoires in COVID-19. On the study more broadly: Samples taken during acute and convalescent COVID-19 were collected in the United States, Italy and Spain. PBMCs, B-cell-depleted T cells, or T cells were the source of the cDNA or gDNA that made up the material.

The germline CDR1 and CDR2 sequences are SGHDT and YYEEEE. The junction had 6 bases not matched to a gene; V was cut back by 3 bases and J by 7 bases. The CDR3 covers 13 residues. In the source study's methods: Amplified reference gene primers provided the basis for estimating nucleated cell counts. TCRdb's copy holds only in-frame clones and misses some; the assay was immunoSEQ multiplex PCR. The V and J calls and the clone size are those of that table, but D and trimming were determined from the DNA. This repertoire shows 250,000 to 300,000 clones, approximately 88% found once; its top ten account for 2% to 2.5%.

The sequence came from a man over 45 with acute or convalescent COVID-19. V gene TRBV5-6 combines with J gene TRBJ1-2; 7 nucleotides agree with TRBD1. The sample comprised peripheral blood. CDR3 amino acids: CASSWAGGLGYTF. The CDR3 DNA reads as TGTGCCAGCAGCTGGGCAGGGGGTCTTGGCTACACCTTC.